This T cell receptor (beta chain) was identified in a study of cytomegalovirus exposure and HLA in healthy donors. It was with 60 Vbeta and 13 Jbeta primers that the PCR ran. Generated by immunoSEQ multiplex PCR, the TCRdb table keeps only in-frame clones and is missing some. The sample shows tens of thousands of clones, and 5.3% sits with its ten largest clones. The CDR3 totals 13 residues. Germline CDR1 is MNHEY and CDR2 is SVGAGI. Trimming removed 5 bases at V and 8 bases at J, with 15 bases between. This chain links TRBV6-5 with TRBJ1-2; D gene ambiguous. This clonotype was obtained from a man aged 25 to 40 in good health and CMV-seropositive. Sequenced: PBMCs. The CDR3 reads CASSLGGSRGYTF. The CDR3 coding sequence is TGTGCCAGCAGTCTCGGCGGCTCTAGAGGCTACACCTTC.